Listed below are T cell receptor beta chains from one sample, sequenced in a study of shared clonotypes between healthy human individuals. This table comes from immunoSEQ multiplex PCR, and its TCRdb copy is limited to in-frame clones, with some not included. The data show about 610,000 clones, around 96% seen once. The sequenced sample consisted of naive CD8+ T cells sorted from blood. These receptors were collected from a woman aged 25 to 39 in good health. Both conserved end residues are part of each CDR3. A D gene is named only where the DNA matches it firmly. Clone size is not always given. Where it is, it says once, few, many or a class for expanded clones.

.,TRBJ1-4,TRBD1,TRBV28,TGTGCCAGCAGTGGACAGGGGGGAATGTTGGAGGATGAAAAACTGTTTTTT,CASSGQGGMLEDEKLFF
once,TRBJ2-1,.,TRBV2,TGTGCCACTCCTGAGGGAGTCTACAATGAGCAGTTCTTC,CATPEGVYNEQFF
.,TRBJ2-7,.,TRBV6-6,TGTGCCAGCAGCCCCGGCGGCTACGAGCAGTACTTC,CASSPGGYEQYF
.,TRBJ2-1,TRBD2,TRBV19,TGTGCCAGTAGTGTATGGGGGACTAGCGGGATTGAGCAGTTCTTC,CASSVWGTSGIEQFF
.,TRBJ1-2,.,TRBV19,TGTGCCAGTAGTATCGACAGTTTACCCTATGGCTACACCTTC,CASSIDSLPYGYTF
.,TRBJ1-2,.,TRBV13,TGTGCCAGCAGCTTAGGACAGGCCCCTTCCTTTGGCTACACCTTC,CASSLGQAPSFGYTF
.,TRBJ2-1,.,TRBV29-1,TGCAGCAGCAGTGCGGGACCAGGGAATGAGCAGTTCTTC,CSSSAGPGNEQFF
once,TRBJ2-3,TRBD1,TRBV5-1,TGCGCCAGCAGTTCCGGGACAGACAGCACAGATACGCAGTATTTT,CASSSGTDSTDTQYF
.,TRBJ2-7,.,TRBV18,TGTGCCAGCTCACCGGCTACTAGTTACGAGCAGTACTTC,CASSPATSYEQYF
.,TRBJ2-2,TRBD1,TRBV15,TGTGCCACCAGACGGACAGGGAGAGACACCGGGGAGCTGTTTTTT,CATRRTGRDTGELFF